This T cell receptor (beta chain) was sequenced for a study of blood T cell repertoires in COVID-19. Some clones are missing from TCRdb's copy, which holds only in-frame ones; the method was immunoSEQ multiplex PCR. There are around 200,000 clones in the sample; 65% to 85% occur only once, and less than 8% lies in the top ten. There are a few counts of this clone. This CDR3 is 13 amino acids long. The V gene lost 3 bases and the J gene lost 1 base, with 6 bases spanning the gap. The receptor was isolated from a woman aged 40 to 50 with acute COVID-19. The chain has TRBV12-3 or TRBV12-4 and TRBJ1-1, with D unresolved. The sequenced sample consisted of PBMCs or T cells enriched from blood (not recorded which). The CDR3 is CASSFSRNTEAFF. CDR3 nucleotides: TGTGCCAGCAGTTTTAGTAGGAACACTGAAGCTTTCTTT.